This entry lists 27 T cell receptor beta chains sequenced from one sample in a study of T-cell reconstitution after alpha-beta-depleted transplantation in children. Using unique molecular identifiers, the investigators prepared the TCRbeta library. MiXCR was run by TCRdb on the PCR reads, yielding one entry per CDR3 protein. The table has about 980,000 distinct CDR3 sequences, roughly 31% seen once. Here the sequenced sample was PBMCs, mostly from graft donor cells, taken 360 days after TCRalphabeta/CD19-depleted stem cell transplant. These receptors all stem from a boy under three years old who had a stem cell transplant for SCID, so the T cells may come from the graft donor.

The chain couples TRBV12-5 to TRBJ1-5; no clear D. This CDR3 is 17 amino acids long. Trimming took 9 bases from V and 1 from J, leaving 22 bases between them. Germline V gene sequence: CDR1 LGHNT, CDR2 FRNRAP. CDR3 residues: CARDGILPPSSNQPQHF. CDR3 sequence (DNA): TGTGCTAGAGACGGGATCCTCCCTCCCTCGAGCAATCAGCCCCAGCATTTT.

The chain combines TRBV7-8 with TRBJ2-2; D might be TRBD2 (5 bases). The V and J ends lost 0 bases and 6 bases respectively, with 17 bases between them. Germline CDR1 SGHVS, CDR2 FQNEAQ. This CDR3 is built from 17 residues. CDR3 bases: TGTGCCAGCAGCTTAGCCCCCCGGGGATACGGAGCCGGGGAGCTGTTTTTT. Its protein is CASSLAPRGYGAGELFF.

This clonotype appeared a few times. The chain is built from TRBV20-1 and TRBJ1-5, with 7 bases aligning to TRBD1. V was clipped by 2 bases and J by 1 base; unmatched bases: 5. This CDR3 has 15 residues. CDR1 and CDR2 from the germline V gene are DFQATT and SNEGSKA (reference sequence). The CDR3 sequence is CSARQGDRSNQPQHF. The CDR3 DNA reads TGCAGTGCTAGACAGGGGGATCGGAGCAATCAGCCCCAGCATTTT.

V and J are TRBV5-1 and TRBJ2-5; 10 positions agree with TRBD1. CDR3 size: 15 residues. The V and J ends lost 4 bases and 2 bases, in that order; junction bases with no gene match: 5. Germline-derived CDR1 and CDR2 are SGHRS and YFSETQ. In DNA form, the CDR3 reads TGCGCCAGCAGCACGGACAGGGGGGCACAAGAGACCCAGTACTTC. Its protein product is CASSTDRGAQETQYF.

This clonotype was observed a handful of times. V gene TRBV7-3 combines with J gene TRBJ1-3, with D perhaps TRBD1 (5 bases). The CDR3 is made up of 15 amino acids. V gave up 2 bases and J gave up 4 bases, with 12 bases separating them. Germline values: CDR1 SGHTA, CDR2 FQGTGA. In nucleotides, the CDR3 is TGTGCCAGCAGCTTATACGGGGGGATCGGAAACACCATATATTTT. Translation: CASSLYGGIGNTIYF.

This clonotype came up a few times. The J gene is TRBJ2-3, the V gene TRBV5-1, with D maybe TRBD2 (6 bases). The CDR3 has 17 residues. Per germline, CDR1 SGHRS and CDR2 YFSETQ. Trimming left V 5 bases short and J 7 bases short, with 26 bases between. CDR3 protein: CASSEAGTGRATYTQYF. CDR3 DNA sequence: TGCGCCAGCAGTGAGGCGGGGACCGGCAGGGCGACCTATACGCAGTATTTT.

This clonotype occurred a few times. The chain employs TRBV5-1 and TRBJ2-2; D gene uncertain. Germline V lookup: CDR1 SGHRS, CDR2 YFSETQ. V gave up 0 bases and J gave up 6 bases, with 15 bases separating them. The CDR3 runs 16 residues. CDR3 nucleotide sequence: TGCGCCAGCAGCTTGGCGGTGCGGATGCCCCCCGGGGAGCTGTTTTTT. Its protein is CASSLAVRMPPGELFF.

The rearrangement joins TRBV25-1 to TRBJ2-2, with no clear D. Germline V gene data show CDR1 as MGHDK and CDR2 as SYGVNS. The V end lost 1 base, the J end lost 5 bases, and 26 bases lay between the germline ends. This CDR3 contains 20 residues. The CDR3 protein is CASSEFLYVPRRVLTGELFF. The DNA for the CDR3 is TGTGCCAGCAGTGAATTCTTGTACGTCCCCCGCCGGGTGTTGACCGGGGAGCTGTTTTTT.

The chain links TRBV20-1 to TRBJ1-1; D gene unclear. Germline V gives CDR1 DFQATT, CDR2 SNEGSKA (reference sequence). This CDR3 has 15 residues. V was cut by 0 bases and J by 1 base, with 12 bases left in between. The CDR3 sequence: CSARDPGRGNTEAFF. The CDR3 DNA reads TGCAGTGCTAGAGATCCAGGTCGGGGGAACACTGAAGCTTTCTTT.

This clonotype was seen ten or more times. This chain links TRBV29-1 with TRBJ2-3, with D unclear. Trimming left V 5 bases short and J 2 bases short, with 2 bases between. Germline V gene lookup returns CDR1 SQVTM and CDR2 ANQGSEA. This CDR3 region has 10 residues. The CDR3 sequence: CSVSTDTQYF. DNA for the CDR3: TGCAGCGTTTCCACAGATACGCAGTATTTT.

The gene calls are TRBV20-1 and TRBJ2-1; TRBD2 matches 13 bases. V trimming: 6 bases; J trimming: 5 bases; junction bases outside the gene matches: 4. The CDR3 is 14 residues long. Germline CDR1 and CDR2: DFQATT and SNEGSKA (reference sequence). As DNA, the CDR3 is TGCAGTGCCCCGACTAGCGGGGGGAACAATGAGCAGTTCTTC. As protein: CSAPTSGGNNEQFF.

This clonotype has a handful of counts. The V gene is TRBV5-1, the J gene TRBJ2-5; D may match TRBD1 or TRBD2 (5 bases each). CDR1 and CDR2 from the germline V gene are SGHRS and YFSETQ. The V gene lost 0 bases and the J gene lost 5 bases, with 20 bases spanning the gap. This CDR3 has 17 residues. In DNA form, the CDR3 reads TGCGCCAGCAGCTTGGGCTCGGGTGCCGGGGCTGGGGAGACCCAGTACTTC. It is translated as CASSLGSGAGAGETQYF.

This clonotype was recorded a few times. This chain uses TRBV12-3 or TRBV12-4 with TRBJ2-1, with TRBD2 identical over 13 bases. Unmatched junction bases numbered 8, after V lost 6 bases and J lost 0 bases. CDR3 length: 18 amino acids. CDR3 residues: CASRTLLAGGSSYNEQFF. The DNA of the CDR3 is TGTGCCAGCAGGACCCTACTAGCGGGGGGGAGCTCCTACAATGAGCAGTTCTTC.

The chain links TRBV6-2 or TRBV6-3 to TRBJ1-1, with D possibly TRBD1 on 6 matching bases. CDR1 and CDR2 (germline): MNHEY, SVGEGT. Between the trimmed V and J ends, which lost 7 bases and 8 bases, there was a span of 20 bases. This CDR3 spans 14 amino acids. For the CDR3, the DNA is TGTGCCAGCACTTCTATGGACAGAGTTGGGGAAGCTTTCTTT. Its translation is CASTSMDRVGEAFF.

V usage is TRBV29-1 and J usage is TRBJ1-1; D is undetermined. The CDR3 is made up of 14 amino acids. Per the germline V gene, CDR1 is SQVTM and CDR2 is ANQGSEA. V lost 4 bases to trimming and J lost 5 bases, with 17 bases between them. This CDR3 reads CSVGGPPLGTEAFF. For the CDR3, the DNA is TGCAGCGTTGGCGGACCGCCCTTGGGAACTGAAGCTTTCTTT.

This clonotype has at least ten counts. The chain uses TRBV6-5 and TRBJ2-2; tentatively, D is TRBD1 (6 bases). This CDR3 region has 12 residues. CDR1 and CDR2 (germline): MNHEY, SVGAGI. Trimming took off 7 bases at V and 4 bases at J, with 7 bases between the two ends. The CDR3 DNA sequence: TGTGCCAGCACCAGGGGCACCGGGGAGCTGTTTTTT. Translating gives CASTRGTGELFF.

A word on this clonotype: The junction shows a germline mismatch at one end, possibly a read error. The chain joins TRBV20-1 to TRBJ2-5, with D perhaps matching TRBD1 or TRBD2 (6 bases each). CDR1 and CDR2 (germline): DFQATT, SNEGSKA (reference sequence). This CDR3 spans 11 amino acids. The CDR3 sequence: CSPEGGGRPNF. In DNA, the CDR3 is TGCAGTCCCGAAGGGGGAGGCAGACCAAACTTC.

The V and J genes are TRBV6-4 and TRBJ2-1; the match to TRBD2 covers 9 bases. Germline CDR1 reads MRHNA; CDR2 reads SNTAGT. The CDR3 loop spans 14 amino acids. With 4 bases clipped from V and 9 bases from J, the junction kept 7 bases outside the gene matches. In DNA form, the CDR3 reads TGTGCCAGCAGTGTGGGACTAGCCGTTGGTGAGCAGTTCTTC. It codes for CASSVGLAVGEQFF.

This clonotype was counted a single time. The chain is built from TRBV3-1 and TRBJ2-2; D call uncertain. The germline CDR1 and CDR2 sequences are LGHDT and YNNKEL (reference sequence). The CDR3 has 13 residues. Trimming shortened V by 2 bases and J by 6 bases, and 7 bases separated the two germline ends. This CDR3 is CASSQRVPGELFF. CDR3 nucleotide sequence: TGTGCCAGCAGCCAAAGAGTGCCCGGGGAGCTGTTTTTT.

This clonotype was counted only a few times. V usage is TRBV7-9 and J usage is TRBJ1-4; D gene uncertain. Germline V gives CDR1 SEHNR, CDR2 FQNEAQ (reference sequence). With 0 bases removed from V and 5 bases from J, the gap between germline ends came to 10 bases. The CDR3 is made up of 15 amino acids. The CDR3 loop is CASSLASVPNEKLFF. CDR3 DNA: TGTGCCAGCAGCTTAGCGTCAGTGCCAAATGAAAAACTGTTTTTT.

This clonotype came up a few times. The V call is TRBV29-1, the J call TRBJ2-1; TRBD1 aligns across 10 bases. The CDR3 loop spans 17 amino acids. The trim removed 2 bases at V and 6 bases at J, leaving 13 bases unmatched. CDR1 is SQVTM, CDR2 ANQGSEA, per germline. The chain's CDR3 is CSVEIGRRQGASNEQFF. CDR3 nucleotide sequence: TGCAGCGTTGAAATCGGGAGACGACAGGGGGCAAGCAATGAGCAGTTCTTC.

This rearrangement joins TRBV5-6 to TRBJ2-1; D could derive from TRBD1 or TRBD2 (5 bases each). V shed 1 base and J shed 5 bases, with 13 bases lying between them. The germline gives CDR1 SGHDT, CDR2 YYEEEE. This CDR3 spans 15 amino acids. In DNA, the CDR3 is TGTGCCAGCAGCTTGTTGGGGACGGAGAACAATGAGCAGTTCTTC. Its translation is CASSLLGTENNEQFF. Full variable domain (remainder filled in from reference TRBV5-6 and TRBJ2-1): DAGVTQSPTHLIKTRGQQVTLRCSPKSGHDTVSWYQQALGQGPQFIFQYYEEEERQRGNFPDRFSGHQFPNYSSELNVNALLLGDSALYLCASSLLGTENNEQFFGPGTRLTVL.

This clonotype has more than one count but fewer than ten. The genes are TRBV5-1 and TRBJ2-1; D is perhaps TRBD2 (6 bases). Trimming stripped 4 bases from V and 2 bases from J, with 19 bases between. The germline V gene has CDR1 SGHRS and CDR2 YFSETQ. The CDR3 covers 17 residues. CDR3 nucleotide sequence: TGCGCCAGCAGCCCCCTCCGGCGGGATCTACCCTACAATGAGCAGTTCTTC. Protein: CASSPLRRDLPYNEQFF.

The DNA of the CDR3 is TGTGCCTTCTGTTTAGATCGGAGATCGGACAGGCTCGAAAAACTGTTTTTT. It yields the protein CAFCLDRRSDRLEKLFF. The chain combines TRBV3-1 with TRBJ1-4; 7 bases fit TRBD1. This CDR3 is built from 17 residues. Germline-derived CDR1 and CDR2 are LGHDT and YNNKEL (reference sequence). Losses at the gene ends were 11 bases for V and 8 bases for J; bases not matched to a gene: 23.

V gene TRBV7-6 combines with J gene TRBJ1-3; D not certain. The germline V gene has CDR1 SGHVS and CDR2 FNYEAQ. V lost 0 bases, J lost 4 bases, and 4 bases lay in between. CDR3 length equals 13 residues. The CDR3 spells CASSLAVGNTIYF. The CDR3 coding sequence is TGTGCCAGCAGCTTAGCGGTCGGAAACACCATATATTTT. Full variable domain (rest looked up from reference TRBV7-6 and TRBJ1-3): GAGVSQSPRYKVTKRGQDVALRCDPISGHVSLYWYRQALGQGPEFLTYFNYEAQQDKSGLPNDRFSAERPEGSISTLTIQRTEQRDSAMYRCASSLAVGNTIYFGEGSWLTVV.

The chain uses TRBV12-5 and TRBJ2-2, with D possibly matching TRBD2 (6 bases). This CDR3 has 17 residues. Trimming shortened V by 3 bases and J by 4 bases, and 18 bases separated the two germline ends. Germline-derived CDR1 and CDR2 are LGHNT and FRNRAP. The CDR3 coding sequence is TGTGCTAGTGGTTTTAATCCCAGCGGGCTGGGCACCGGGGAGCTGTTTTTT. Encoded protein: CASGFNPSGLGTGELFF.

This clonotype appeared many times. The V gene is TRBV9, the J gene TRBJ2-1; no firm D call. Trimming took 7 bases from V and 4 from J, leaving 15 bases between them. There are 14 residues in the CDR3. Germline V gives CDR1 SGDLS, CDR2 YYNGEE. CDR3 bases: TGTGCCAGCGCCGGGCCTTACCAATACAATGAGCAGTTCTTC. The encoded protein is CASAGPYQYNEQFF.